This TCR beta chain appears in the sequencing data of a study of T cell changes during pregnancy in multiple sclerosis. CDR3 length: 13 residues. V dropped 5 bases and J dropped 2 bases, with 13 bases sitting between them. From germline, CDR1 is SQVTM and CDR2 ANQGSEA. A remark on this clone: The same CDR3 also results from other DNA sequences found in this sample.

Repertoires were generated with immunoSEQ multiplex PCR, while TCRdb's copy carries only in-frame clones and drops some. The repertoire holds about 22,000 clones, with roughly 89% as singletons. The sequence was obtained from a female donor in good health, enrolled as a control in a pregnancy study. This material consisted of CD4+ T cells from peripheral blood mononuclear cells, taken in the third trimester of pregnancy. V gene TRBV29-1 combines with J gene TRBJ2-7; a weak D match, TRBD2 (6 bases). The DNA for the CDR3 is TGCAGCGTTCTTCGGGGGACGGCCTACGAGCAGTACTTC. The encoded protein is CSVLRGTAYEQYF.